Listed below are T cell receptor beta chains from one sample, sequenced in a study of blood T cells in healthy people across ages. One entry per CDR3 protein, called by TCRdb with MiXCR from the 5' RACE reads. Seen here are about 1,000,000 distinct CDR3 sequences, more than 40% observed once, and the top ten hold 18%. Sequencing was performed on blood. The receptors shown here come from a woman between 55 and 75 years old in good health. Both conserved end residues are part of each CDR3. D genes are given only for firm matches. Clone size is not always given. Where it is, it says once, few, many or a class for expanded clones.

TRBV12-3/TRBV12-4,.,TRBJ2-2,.,CASSLQETTGELFF,TGTGCCAGCAGTCTACAAGAGACCACCGGGGAGCTGTTTTTT
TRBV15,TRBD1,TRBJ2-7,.,CATSSGGNEQYF,TGTGCCACCAGCTCAGGGGGCAACGAGCAGTACTTC
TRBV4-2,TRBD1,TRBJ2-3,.,CASSQIPGQGSRDTQYF,TGTGCCAGCAGCCAAATTCCGGGACAGGGGTCGAGAGATACGCAGTATTTT
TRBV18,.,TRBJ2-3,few,CASSLNEPDTQYF,TGTGCCAGCTCATTGAACGAACCAGATACGCAGTATTTT
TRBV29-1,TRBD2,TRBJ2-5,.,CSAIAGGRYNEQYF,TGCAGCGCCATAGCGGGAGGGCGTTACAATGAGCAGTACTTC
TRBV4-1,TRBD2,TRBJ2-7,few,CASSQGGLVAYEQYF,TGCGCCAGCAGCCAAGGGGGACTAGTTGCCTACGAGCAGTACTTC
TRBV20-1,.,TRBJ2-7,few,CSARNPSRDYEQYF,TGCAGTGCTAGGAACCCCAGCAGGGACTACGAGCAGTACTTC
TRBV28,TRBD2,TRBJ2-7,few,CASSFKRETDEQYF,TGTGCCAGCAGTTTTAAGCGGGAGACAGACGAGCAGTACTTC
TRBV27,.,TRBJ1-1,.,CASSLSGTPNTEAFF,TGTGCCAGCAGTTTATCCGGGACACCAAACACTGAAGCTTTCTTT
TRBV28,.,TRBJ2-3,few,CASTPRRAGRTDTQYF,TGTGCCAGTACCCCGCGGAGGGCAGGGCGGACAGATACGCAGTATTTT
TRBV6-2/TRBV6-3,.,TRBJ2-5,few,CASSSLSSDEETQYF,TGTGCCAGCAGTTCTCTTTCTAGCGACGAAGAGACCCAGTACTTC
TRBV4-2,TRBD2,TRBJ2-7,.,CASSQGTSYNEQYF,TGTGCCAGCAGCCAAGGGACTAGTTACAATGAGCAGTACTTC
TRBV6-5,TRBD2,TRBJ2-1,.,CASRRSGAYNEQFF,TGTGCCAGCAGGAGGAGCGGGGCTTACAATGAGCAGTTCTTC
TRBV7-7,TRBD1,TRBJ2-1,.,CASSQTRTGAYNEQFF,TGTGCCAGCAGCCAAACCCGGACAGGGGCCTACAATGAGCAGTTCTTC
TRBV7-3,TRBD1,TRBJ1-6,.,CASSPTGQGTINSPLHF,TGTGCCAGCAGCCCAACGGGACAGGGAACAATTAATTCACCCCTCCACTTT
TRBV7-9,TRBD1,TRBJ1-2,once,CASNPGQGGVGYTF,TGTGCCAGCAACCCGGGACAGGGCGGTGTTGGCTACACCTTC
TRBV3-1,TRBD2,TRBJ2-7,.,CASSQDGIAGDQYF,TGTGCCAGCAGCCAAGATGGAATAGCGGGAGACCAGTACTTC
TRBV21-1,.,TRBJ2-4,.,CASSKDTGLLADRNIQYF,TGTGCCAGCAGCAAAGACACCGGGTTACTAGCGGACCGAAACATTCAGTACTTC
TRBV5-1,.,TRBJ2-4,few,CASSLGGRGSQNIQYF,TGCGCCAGCAGCTTGGGGGGCCGGGGATCCCAAAACATTCAGTACTTC
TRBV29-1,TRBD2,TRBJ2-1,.,CSVEGLAASSYNEQFF,TGCAGCGTTGAAGGACTAGCGGCGAGCTCCTACAATGAGCAGTTCTTC
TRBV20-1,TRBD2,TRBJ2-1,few,CSASPRLAGVLGDEQFF,TGCAGTGCTAGTCCTAGACTAGCGGGAGTTCTGGGGGATGAGCAGTTCTTC
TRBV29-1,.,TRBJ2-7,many,CSVISNGDGQYF,TGCAGCGTCATAAGTAATGGGGACGGACAGTACTTC
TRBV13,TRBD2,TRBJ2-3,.,CASSVGLAPSDTQYF,TGTGCCAGCAGCGTCGGACTAGCGCCATCAGATACGCAGTATTTT
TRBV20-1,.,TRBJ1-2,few,CSARRPGANYGYTF,TGCAGTGCTAGACGGCCTGGAGCTAACTATGGCTACACCTTC
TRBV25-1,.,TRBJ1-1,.,CASSEYGGTEAFF,TGTGCCAGCAGTGAATATGGGGGCACTGAAGCTTTCTTT